Shown below are 29 T cell receptor beta chains from a single sample sequenced in a study of regulatory T cells in long-lasting Graves disease (dated by TCRdb to about 2021). The library was prepared using multiplex PCR. Sequencing took place on an Illumina HiSeq 4000. To build TCR beta libraries, CDR3 regions were amplified by Arm-PCR using iRepertoire HTBI primers. The public reads were run again by TCRdb, first through fastp at Q25 and then through MiXCR, and only productive beta chains were kept. Entries are consolidated by CDR3 protein sequence, retaining the most common genes and DNA. In this sample the table shows 650,000 to 850,000 distinct CDR3 sequences, 30% of which occur a single time. The ten largest clones represent around 40% of the sample. The time point label, as the study defines it: persistent/refractory GD, antithyroid drugs over 5 years with positive TRAb. For both TCR sequencing and RNA sequencing, RNA was extracted from PBMCs in TRIzol.

The sample here was peripheral blood mononuclear cells (PBMCs), taken when the disease was refractory, from a patient treated with antithyroid drugs. These TCRs come from a female donor with Graves disease.

This clonotype occurred a few times. The chain recombines TRBV5-1 with TRBJ2-7; 8 positions match TRBD1. Germline V CDR1 and CDR2: SGHRS, YFSETQ. With 4 bases clipped from V and 5 bases from J, the junction kept 11 bases outside the gene matches. The length of the CDR3 is 15 residues. CDR3 loop: CASSTGPRGQDEQYF. In nucleotides, the CDR3 is TGCGCCAGCAGCACCGGGCCCAGGGGGCAGGACGAGCAGTACTTC. Variable domain in full (rest from reference TRBV5-1 and TRBJ2-7): KAGVTQTPRYLIKTRGQQVTLSCSPISGHRSVSWYQQTPGQGLQFLFEYFSETQRNKGNFPGRFSGRQFSNSRSEMNVSTLELGDSALYLCASSTGPRGQDEQYFGPGTRLTVT.

As to this clonotype: A much larger clone is a single base away; this may be a read error. A read error is likely, as this CDR3 ends without the conserved phenylalanine or tryptophan. The chain carries TRBV2 and TRBJ2-7; 10 bases fit TRBD1. V dropped 6 bases and J dropped 7; count of bases not matched to a gene: 9. The CDR3 is 14 residues long. Germline V gene lookup returns CDR1 SNHLY and CDR2 FYNNEI. CDR3 sequence (DNA): TGTGCCAGCAGAACCGGGACAGGGGAGGGGGAGCAGTACCTC. It yields the protein CASRTGTGEGEQYL.

This clonotype was seen many times. The chain links TRBV2 to TRBJ1-2; 9 bases agree with TRBD1. The CDR3 spans 15 residues. V shed 5 bases, J shed 4 bases, and the junction held 8 bases outside the gene matches. Germline CDR1 is SNHLY and CDR2 is FYNNEI. CDR3 in amino acids: CASSNTGGASYGYTF. Written as DNA, the CDR3 is TGTGCCAGCAGTAACACAGGGGGCGCCTCCTATGGCTACACCTTC. Filled out from reference TRBV2 and TRBJ1-2, the complete variable domain reads EPEVTQTPSHQVTQMGQEVILRCVPISNHLYFYWYRQILGQKVEFLVSFYNNEISEKSEIFDDQFSVERPDGSNFTLKIRSTKLEDSAMYFCASSNTGGASYGYTFGSGTRLTVV.

This clonotype was seen more than once but under ten times. V gene TRBV12-3 or TRBV12-4 combines with J gene TRBJ2-2; TRBD1 agrees at 9 bases. The J segment lost 6 bases and the V segment lost 4 bases, leaving 3 bases of the junction unmatched. The CDR3 runs 14 residues. The chain's CDR3 is CASSSTGGPGELFF. The DNA of the CDR3 is TGTGCCAGCAGTTCAACAGGGGGCCCCGGGGAGCTGTTTTTT.

CDR3 amino acids: CASSEVRTSGSETQYF. The CDR3, as DNA: TGTGCCAGCAGTGAAGTAAGGACTAGCGGATCAGAGACCCAGTACTTC. V is TRBV2 and J is TRBJ2-5; TRBD2 matches at 10 bases. V dropped 1 base and J dropped 4; count of bases not matched to a gene: 6. The CDR3 has 16 residues. Germline V gives CDR1 SNHLY, CDR2 FYNNEI.

This sequence joins TRBV7-3 and TRBJ2-1; 9 bases are shared with TRBD2. This CDR3 spans 11 amino acids. The trim removed 11 bases at V and 10 bases at J, leaving 6 bases unmatched. From germline, CDR1 is SGHTA and CDR2 FQGTGA. The CDR3 bases are TGTGCCTTAGCGGGAGACATGGAGCAGTTCTTC. Its translation is CALAGDMEQFF.

As for this clonotype: Mismatch with germline at one junction end may stem from a read error. The chain employs TRBV5-1 and TRBJ2-7; TRBD2 agrees at 9 bases. CDR3 length: 13 amino acids. Germline values: CDR1 SGHRS, CDR2 YFSETQ. CDR3 region: CASSQDLRLAVNF. CDR3 nucleotides: TGTGCCAGCAGCCAAGATCTAAGACTAGCGGTTAACTTC. Filled out from reference TRBV5-1 and TRBJ2-7, the complete variable domain reads KAGVTQTPRYLIKTRGQQVTLSCSPISGHRSVSWYQQTPGQGLQFLFEYFSETQRNKGNFPGRFSGRQFSNSRSEMNVSTLELGDSALYLCASSQDLRLAVNFGPGTRLTVT.

The count of this clonotype is one. The J gene is TRBJ2-5, the V gene TRBV3-1; no clear D gene. Trimming removed 5 bases at V and 1 base at J, with 14 bases between. The germline CDR1 and CDR2 sequences are LGHDT and YNNKEL (reference sequence). The CDR3 covers 15 residues. The CDR3 coding sequence is TGTGCCAGCAGCGCTAGAGTACGATTCCAAGAGACCCAGTACTTC. Its translation: CASSARVRFQETQYF.

This clonotype was found many times. This rearrangement joins TRBV10-3 to TRBJ1-2, with D perhaps TRBD1 (6 bases). Germline V CDR1 and CDR2: ENHRY, SYGVKD. The ends were cut back, 6 bases at V and 2 bases at J, with 16 bases in the middle. The CDR3 sequence is 15 residues long. In DNA, the CDR3 is TGTGCCATCAGGGAAGGGGGTATCGGAAACTATGGCTACACCTTC. It is translated as CAIREGGIGNYGYTF.

This clonotype was seen a few times. The rearrangement joins TRBV18 to TRBJ1-1, with 8 nucleotides matching TRBD1. Germline CDR1 reads KGHSH; CDR2 reads LQKENI. Losses at the gene ends were 0 bases for V and 4 bases for J; bases not matched to a gene: 4. The CDR3 contains 15 residues. In DNA form, the CDR3 reads TGTGCCAGCTCACCACCTCAGGGGGCATTCACTGAAGCTTTCTTT. The encoded protein is CASSPPQGAFTEAFF.

The table lists this clonotype with many counts. The gene calls are TRBV2 and TRBJ2-7; D is uncertain. The CDR3 runs to 13 residues. The V end was cut by 10 bases, the J end by 3 bases, with 16 bases between. Germline assignment: CDR1 SNHLY and CDR2 FYNNEI. CDR3 bases: TGTGCCACCCTTGGCGCAAAGAGCTACGAGCAGTACTTC. Translated: CATLGAKSYEQYF.

This sequence joins TRBV7-9 and TRBJ2-7, with no clear D. Germline V lookup: CDR1 SEHNR, CDR2 FQNEAQ (reference sequence). Trimming pared 7 bases from V and 4 bases from J, leaving 8 bases between. This CDR3 is built from 11 residues. CDR3 amino acids: CASTHGYEQYF. The CDR3 DNA reads TGTGCCAGCACCCACGGTTACGAGCAGTACTTC.

This rearrangement joins TRBV11-2 to TRBJ1-2; 7 bases match TRBD1. From germline, CDR1 is SGHAT and CDR2 FQNNGV. This CDR3 spans 16 amino acids. The J segment lost 0 bases and the V segment lost 6 bases, leaving 10 bases of the junction unmatched. The CDR3 is CASSPLRGLTNYGYTF. The CDR3 DNA follows: TGTGCCAGCAGTCCTCTAAGGGGGCTAACTAACTATGGCTACACCTTC.

Details on this clonotype: Sequence at one end of the junction differs from germline and may be a read error. This chain links TRBV7-7 with TRBJ1-2; tentatively, D is TRBD1 (5 bases). The CDR3 is 18 residues long. Germline CDR1 is SSHAT and CDR2 is FNYEAQ (reference sequence). The CDR3 spells CASSLAVPQGESSYGYTF. DNA for the CDR3: TGTGCTAGCAGCTTAGCCGTACCCCAGGGAGAGTCGAGCTATGGCTACACCTTC.

This clonotype was seen a handful of times. The chain links TRBV5-1 to TRBJ2-4; D is ambiguous. CDR3 length: 12 amino acids. V lost 5 bases to trimming and J lost 7 bases, with 10 bases between them. Germline assignment: CDR1 SGHRS and CDR2 YFSETQ. The CDR3, as DNA: TGCGCCAGCAGTGGAGACGAGAACATTCAGTACTTC. Residues: CASSGDENIQYF.

This clonotype came up a few times. The chain has TRBV7-3 and TRBJ1-6; 11 nucleotides align to TRBD1. The V and J ends lost 5 bases and 7 bases, in that order; junction bases with no gene match: 7. Germline CDR1 SGHTA, CDR2 FQGTGA. The CDR3 spans 16 residues. The CDR3 DNA reads as TGTGCCAGCAGCCCCCGGACAGGGGGCTCGAATTCACCCCTCCACTTT. This codes for CASSPRTGGSNSPLHF.

In this sample, this clonotype turned up a few times. The chain links TRBV2 to TRBJ2-5; 11 bases map to TRBD2. Germline lookup yields CDR1 SNHLY and CDR2 FYNNEI. V lost 3 bases to trimming and J lost 2 bases; unmatched junction nucleotides: 5. This CDR3 comprises 16 residues. The CDR3 loop reads CASSEGLAVKQETQYF. CDR3 nucleotide sequence: TGTGCCAGCAGTGAGGGACTAGCGGTTAAGCAAGAGACCCAGTACTTC. Variable domain in full (rest from reference TRBV2 and TRBJ2-5): EPEVTQTPSHQVTQMGQEVILRCVPISNHLYFYWYRQILGQKVEFLVSFYNNEISEKSEIFDDQFSVERPDGSNFTLKIRSTKLEDSAMYFCASSEGLAVKQETQYFGPGTRLLVL.

The chain employs TRBV12-3 or TRBV12-4 and TRBJ2-4; no clear D. Trimming took 3 bases from V and 3 from J, leaving 12 bases between them. The CDR3 sequence is 15 residues long. The DNA of the CDR3 is TGTGCCAGCAGTTTCTTGCATTGGGGCAAAAACATTCAGTACTTC. Its protein is CASSFLHWGKNIQYF.

The count of this clonotype is one. The CDR3 DNA reads TGTGCCAGCAGCGTCGAGGGGGGACTAGTTTTTTACGAGCAGTACTTC. Protein product: CASSVEGGLVFYEQYF. The chain joins TRBV5-4 to TRBJ2-7, with 8 bases lining up with TRBD2. This CDR3 region has 16 residues. Unmatched junction bases numbered 13, after V lost 4 bases and J lost 4 bases. CDR1 and CDR2 (germline): SGHNT, YYREEE (reference sequence).

The rearrangement links TRBV19 to TRBJ1-4; 9 nucleotides agree with TRBD1. The germline CDR1 and CDR2 sequences are LNHDA and SQIVND (reference sequence). CDR3 size: 15 residues. With 5 bases clipped from V and 7 bases from J, the junction kept 8 bases outside the gene matches. CDR3 loop: CASSGPGQGLEKLFF. The DNA of the CDR3 is TGTGCCAGTAGTGGACCGGGACAGGGACTTGAAAAACTGTTTTTT.

This clonotype was picked up many times. The chain employs TRBV28 and TRBJ1-5; D remains unclear. The germline gives CDR1 MDHEN, CDR2 SYDVKM. Between the trimmed V and J ends, which lost 3 bases and 5 bases, there was a span of 11 bases. There are 14 residues in the CDR3. CDR3 residues: CASSFSVGYQPQHF. CDR3 DNA: TGTGCCAGCAGTTTTAGCGTCGGCTATCAGCCCCAGCATTTT.

This clonotype was detected only once. The gene calls are TRBV19 and TRBJ2-5, with a tentative D call TRBD1 (6 bases). CDR3 length equals 15 residues. V dropped 5 bases and J dropped 5 bases, with 18 bases sitting between them. CDR1 is LNHDA, CDR2 SQIVND, per germline (reference sequence). The CDR3 sequence is CASSGGGFLVETQYF. The CDR3 nucleotides read TGTGCCAGTAGTGGGGGCGGCTTCCTGGTGGAGACCCAGTACTTC.

A few counts support this clonotype. The chain recombines TRBV10-3 with TRBJ2-2, with D tentatively TRBD1 (5 bases). This CDR3 contains 16 residues. V lost 4 bases to trimming and J lost 4 bases, with 16 bases between them. CDR1 and CDR2 (germline): ENHRY, SYGVKD. The CDR3 is CAISGWLQGFTGELFF. The CDR3, as DNA: TGTGCCATCAGTGGATGGCTTCAGGGATTCACCGGGGAGCTGTTTTTT.

This clonotype was detected once. The chain combines TRBV12-3 or TRBV12-4 with TRBJ1-5; weak D call: TRBD1 (5 bases). This CDR3 is 15 amino acids long. V lost 3 bases, J lost 4 bases, and 13 bases lay in between. The CDR3 loop reads CASSFSGRDNQPQHF. DNA for the CDR3: TGTGCCAGCAGTTTTTCTGGCAGGGATAATCAGCCCCAGCATTTT.

This clonotype was seen many times. V and J are TRBV28 and TRBJ1-2, with TRBD1 identical over 7 bases. CDR1 is MDHEN, CDR2 SYDVKM, per germline. This CDR3 contains 12 residues. The V and J ends lost 7 bases and 5 bases, in that order; junction bases with no gene match: 4. The DNA of the CDR3 is TGTGCCAGCAAGGGACAGATTTATGGCTACACCTTC. The encoded protein is CASKGQIYGYTF.

This clonotype was picked up many times. The genes are TRBV12-3 or TRBV12-4 and TRBJ1-2; D gene unclear. The V and J ends lost 5 bases and 6 bases respectively, with 7 bases between them. The CDR3 runs 11 residues. The CDR3 DNA sequence: TGTGCCAGCAGTCTAGGGAATGGCTACACCTTC. Translation gives CASSLGNGYTF.

This chain uses TRBV6-1 with TRBJ2-3; possible D gene TRBD1, 5 bases. Trimming shortened V by 6 bases and J by 0 bases, and 13 bases separated the two germline ends. Germline loops: CDR1 MNHNS, CDR2 SASEGT. The CDR3 spans 15 residues. CDR3: CASSPGQPSTDTQYF. Written as DNA, the CDR3 is TGTGCCAGCAGCCCCGGACAACCCAGCACAGATACGCAGTATTTT.

The genes are TRBV3-1 and TRBJ2-5, with D unresolved. The CDR3 extends over 14 amino acids. Between the trimmed V and J ends, which lost 3 bases and 2 bases, there was a span of 10 bases. Germline V lookup: CDR1 LGHDT, CDR2 YNNKEL (reference sequence). CDR3 sequence (DNA): TGTGCCAGCAGCCATTTGGCAGGACAAGAGACCCAGTACTTC. This sequence encodes CASSHLAGQETQYF.

Remarks on this clonotype: This may be a read error: a much more frequent sequence differs by one nucleotide. This likely comes from a read error, as the CDR3 has no conserved phenylalanine or tryptophan at its end. The chain's CDR3 is CASTGQGDQPQHL. The CDR3 nucleotides read TGTGCCAGCACGGGACAGGGGGATCAGCCCCAGCATCTT. The chain joins TRBV2 to TRBJ1-5, with TRBD1 matching over 11 bases. The V segment lost 7 bases and the J segment 5 bases; nucleotides outside the gene matches: 1. This CDR3 has 13 residues. CDR1 is SNHLY, CDR2 FYNNEI, per germline.